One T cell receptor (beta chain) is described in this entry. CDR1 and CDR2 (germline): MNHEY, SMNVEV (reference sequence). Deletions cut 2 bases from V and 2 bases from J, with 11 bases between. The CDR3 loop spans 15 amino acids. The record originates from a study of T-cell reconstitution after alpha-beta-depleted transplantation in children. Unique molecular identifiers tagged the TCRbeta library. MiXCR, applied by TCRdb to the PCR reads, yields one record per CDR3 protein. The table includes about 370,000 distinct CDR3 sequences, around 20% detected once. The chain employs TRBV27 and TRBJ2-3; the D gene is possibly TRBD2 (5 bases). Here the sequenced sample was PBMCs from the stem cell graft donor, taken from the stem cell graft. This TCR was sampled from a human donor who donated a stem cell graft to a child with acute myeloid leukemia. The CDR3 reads CASSLRVGNTDTQYF. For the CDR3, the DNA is TGTGCCAGCAGTTTAAGGGTCGGGAACACAGATACGCAGTATTTT.